This T cell receptor beta chain stems from a study of T cell repertoires in cytomegalovirus infection. As for the study in general: Selection of CMV epitopes for the study included recently identified HLA-C-restricted and well-studied HLA-B-restricted ones.

The study, taken as a whole, reports: HLA-C-restricted CMV clonotypes gave the most frequent clonotype in two of eight donors.

MiXCR, run by TCRdb on the reads, gives a single entry per CDR3 protein. Among about a million distinct CDR3 sequences listed, about a third were seen once. The CDR3 extends over 13 amino acids. V was clipped by 3 bases and J by 10 bases, with 12 bases between them. The germline CDR1 and CDR2 sequences are MNHEY and SMNVEV (reference sequence). As concerns this clonotype: The antigen remains unidentified.

The input for sequencing was cultured CD8+ T cells from PBMCs, taken from culture after CMV antigen stimulation. The receptor was derived from a human donor in good health (CMV status not recorded). Some clones in this sample may be carry-over from other donors' samples. V usage is TRBV27 and J usage is TRBJ2-2; tentatively, D is TRBD2 (6 bases). CDR3 sequence (DNA): TGTGCCAGCAGTTTCTATGGGGGGAAGGAGCTGTTTTTT. The encoded protein is CASSFYGGKELFF.